One and the same sample provided the 20 T cell receptor beta chains below, sequenced in a study of blood T cell repertoires in COVID-19. TCRdb's table, derived via immunoSEQ multiplex PCR, lists solely in-frame clones and lacks some. The profile shows hundreds of thousands of clones, 86% of them singletons. Sequenced material: PBMCs or T cells enriched from blood (not recorded which). The receptors here all came from a man aged 30 to 45 who had recovered from COVID-19.

This CDR3 is CASSLVAGGDTQYF. CDR3 coding DNA: TGTGCCAGCAGCTTGGTTGCGGGGGGGGATACGCAGTATTTT. V usage is TRBV5-4 and J usage is TRBJ2-3; 9 bases agree with TRBD2. Germline loops: CDR1 SGHNT, CDR2 YYREEE (reference sequence). J lost 6 bases, V lost 0 bases, and 2 bases had no gene match. The CDR3 is 14 residues long.

This chain connects TRBV11-3 to TRBJ2-7, with TRBD1 matching over 12 bases. J lost 6 bases, V lost 8 bases, and 5 bases had no gene match. The germline V gene encodes CDR1 SGHNT and CDR2 YENEEA. The CDR3 consists of 13 residues. The CDR3 sequence is CASGRDRGREQYF. CDR3 nucleotide sequence: TGTGCCAGCGGCAGGGACAGGGGGCGCGAGCAGTACTTC.

The chain uses TRBV7-6 and TRBJ2-1; TRBD1 agrees at 9 bases. Looked up from germline, CDR1 is SGHVS and CDR2 is FNYEAQ. The CDR3 extends over 16 amino acids. V shed 3 bases and J 2 bases; nucleotides not matched to a gene: 5. The DNA for the CDR3 is TGTGCCAGCAGCTTGACCGGGACAGGGACCTACAATGAGCAGTTCTTC. It is translated as CASSLTGTGTYNEQFF.

This clone showed up just once. The rearrangement joins TRBV5-5 to TRBJ1-1, with D perhaps matching TRBD1 (5 bases). CDR3 length: 15 residues. V shed 8 bases and J shed 4 bases, with 21 bases lying between them. Germline values: CDR1 SGHKS, CDR2 YYEKEE (reference sequence). The CDR3 DNA sequence: TGTGCCAGTCACGCAGGGCGGTGGGTTTTCACTGAAGCTTTCTTT. Amino acid sequence: CASHAGRWVFTEAFF.

The J gene is TRBJ2-3, the V gene TRBV19; 10 nucleotides agree with TRBD2. This CDR3 region has 15 residues. CDR1 is LNHDA, CDR2 SQIVND, per germline (reference sequence). With 5 bases clipped from V and 4 bases from J, the junction kept 6 bases outside the gene matches. The CDR3 loop is CASSGSGGFSDTQYF. CDR3 DNA: TGTGCCAGTAGTGGTAGCGGGGGGTTCTCAGATACGCAGTATTTT.

The rearrangement uses TRBV6-2 or TRBV6-3 and TRBJ1-1; TRBD1 matches at 12 bases. Germline CDR1 and CDR2: MNHEY and SVGEGT. J was trimmed by 6 bases and V by 6 bases; bases with no gene match: 14. This CDR3 region has 17 residues. The CDR3 sequence is CASSPFFSGDRGPEAFF. The CDR3 DNA reads TGTGCCAGCAGCCCCTTTTTCTCGGGGGACAGGGGGCCTGAAGCTTTCTTT.

The V gene is TRBV7-8, the J gene TRBJ1-6; weak D call: TRBD1 (5 bases). This CDR3 is built from 14 residues. The V and J ends lost 2 bases and 6 bases respectively, with 8 bases between them. Per germline, CDR1 SGHVS and CDR2 FQNEAQ. The CDR3: CASSLPGSNSPLHF. In DNA form, the CDR3 reads TGTGCCAGCAGCTTACCAGGGTCTAATTCACCCCTCCACTTT.

This chain joins TRBV7-6 and TRBJ1-3, with D maybe TRBD1 (6 bases). Deletions cut 5 bases from V and 2 bases from J, with 13 bases between. CDR1 is SGHVS and CDR2 is FNYEAQ in the germline V gene. This CDR3 region has 15 residues. CDR3: CASSLQGITGNTIYF. CDR3 nucleotide sequence: TGTGCCAGCAGCCTGCAGGGGATTACTGGAAACACCATATATTTT.

The rearrangement uses TRBV23-1 and TRBJ1-5; D not resolved. TRBV23-1 is reported as an ORF; its role is uncertain. V was cut by 8 bases and J by 4 bases, with 15 bases left in between. This CDR3 is 14 amino acids long. CDR3 sequence: CASCLGPPNQPQHF. In DNA, the CDR3 is TGCGCCAGCTGCCTCGGTCCTCCTAATCAGCCCCAGCATTTT.

The chain joins TRBV18 to TRBJ1-5; D gene uncertain. Between the trimmed V and J ends, which lost 2 bases and 1 base, there was a span of 9 bases. Germline V gene lookup returns CDR1 KGHSH and CDR2 LQKENI. The CDR3 length is 15 residues. CDR3: CASSPAAPSNQPQHF. CDR3 DNA sequence: TGTGCCAGCTCACCAGCGGCGCCGAGCAATCAGCCCCAGCATTTT.

The chain links TRBV18 to TRBJ1-1; possible D gene TRBD1, 6 bases. Germline loops: CDR1 KGHSH, CDR2 LQKENI. V was pared by 6 bases and J by 7 bases, with 18 bases between. The CDR3 has 14 amino acids. CDR3 protein: CASSLGQYPFEAFF. The DNA of the CDR3 is TGTGCCAGCTCTCTAGGACAGTACCCCTTTGAAGCTTTCTTT.

The V call is TRBV28, the J call TRBJ2-7; 7 positions agree with TRBD1. The germline V gene has CDR1 MDHEN and CDR2 SYDVKM. This CDR3 comprises 14 residues. J gave up 3 bases and V 9 bases, and 11 bases lay outside the gene matches. CDR3 nucleotide sequence: TGTGCCAGTCAACCATCCGGGACAGTCTACGAGCAGTACTTC. It codes for CASQPSGTVYEQYF.

This sequence joins TRBV4-1 and TRBJ1-2; D remains ambiguous. The V end was cut by 2 bases, the J end by 4 bases, with 14 bases between. The CDR3 runs to 15 residues. Germline lookup yields CDR1 MGHRA and CDR2 YSYEKL. The CDR3 reads CASSQTTGKPYGYTF. CDR3 sequence (DNA): TGCGCCAGCAGCCAAACGACGGGGAAGCCCTATGGCTACACCTTC.

The V and J genes are TRBV21-1 and TRBJ2-2; the D call in the table, TRBD2, was not verified against the DNA. TRBV21-1 is a documented pseudogene. The length of the CDR3 is 16 residues. The CDR3 sequence is CASSKAPRRTTGELFF. In DNA, the CDR3 is TGTGCCAGCAGCAAAGCCCCCCGGAGGACTACCGGGGAGCTGTTTTTT.

DNA of the CDR3: TGCGCCAGCAGCCAAGGGTCCCAGGGTGCCTACGAGCAGTACTTC. It yields the protein CASSQGSQGAYEQYF. This chain joins TRBV4-1 and TRBJ2-7; D is possibly TRBD1 (5 bases). Germline V CDR1 and CDR2: MGHRA, YSYEKL. Deletions cut 1 base from V and 2 bases from J, with 12 bases between. The length of the CDR3 is 15 residues.

The chain couples TRBV27 to TRBJ1-2; 7 positions match TRBD1. Germline V gene sequence: CDR1 MNHEY, CDR2 SMNVEV (reference sequence). The CDR3 extends over 15 amino acids. The V and J ends lost 6 bases and 8 bases, in that order; junction bases with no gene match: 15. CDR3 sequence reads: CASSVGGLGPLGYTF. The CDR3 DNA reads as TGTGCCAGCAGCGTAGGGGGCCTGGGACCCTTGGGCTACACCTTC.

CDR3 bases: TGTGCCACCAGTGTCGGGACAGGGAGCACAGATACGCAGTATTTT. Protein product: CATSVGTGSTDTQYF. The chain has TRBV24-1 and TRBJ2-3, with 9 bases identical to TRBD1. Germline values: CDR1 KGHDR, CDR2 SFDVKD. CDR3 size: 15 residues. The V and J ends lost 5 bases and 0 bases, in that order; junction bases with no gene match: 2.

The chain carries TRBV2 and TRBJ2-7, with 7 bases aligning to TRBD1. From germline, CDR1 is SNHLY and CDR2 FYNNEI. The CDR3 is 13 amino acids. With V trimmed by 8 bases and J by 4 bases, 8 bases remained unmatched. Here the CDR3 reads CASLRDSRYEQYF. The DNA for the CDR3 is TGTGCCAGCCTCCGGGACAGTAGATACGAGCAGTACTTC.

The chain recombines TRBV11-2 with TRBJ1-1, with D tentatively TRBD1 (6 bases). The germline gives CDR1 SGHAT, CDR2 FQNNGV. Trimming took off 6 bases at V and 13 bases at J, with 24 bases between the two ends. The CDR3 is made up of 14 amino acids. CDR3 loop: CASRRPGVLGSGFF. In nucleotides, the CDR3 is TGTGCCAGCAGACGCCCAGGGGTCCTCGGAAGTGGTTTCTTT.

The chain is built from TRBV4-1 and TRBJ1-2; 9 bases agree with TRBD1. V shed 0 bases and J 10 bases; nucleotides not matched to a gene: 12. The CDR3 consists of 16 residues. CDR1 is MGHRA, CDR2 YSYEKL, per germline. CDR3: CASSQDHRTGALSYTF. The CDR3 DNA is TGCGCCAGCAGCCAAGATCACAGGACAGGGGCGTTATCCTACACCTTC.